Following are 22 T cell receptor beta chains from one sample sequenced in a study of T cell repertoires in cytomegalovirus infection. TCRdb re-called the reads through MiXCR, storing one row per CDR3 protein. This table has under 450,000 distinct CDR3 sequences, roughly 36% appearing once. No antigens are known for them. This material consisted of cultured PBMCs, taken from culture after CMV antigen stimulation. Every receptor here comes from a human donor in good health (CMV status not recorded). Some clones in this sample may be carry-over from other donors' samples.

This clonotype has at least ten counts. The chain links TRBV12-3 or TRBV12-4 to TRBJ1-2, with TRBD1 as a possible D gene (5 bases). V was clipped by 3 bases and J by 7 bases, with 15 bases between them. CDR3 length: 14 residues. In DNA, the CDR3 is TGTGCCAGCAGTTTCCTGGGGGTGGTGGGTGGCTACACCTTC. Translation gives CASSFLGVVGGYTF.

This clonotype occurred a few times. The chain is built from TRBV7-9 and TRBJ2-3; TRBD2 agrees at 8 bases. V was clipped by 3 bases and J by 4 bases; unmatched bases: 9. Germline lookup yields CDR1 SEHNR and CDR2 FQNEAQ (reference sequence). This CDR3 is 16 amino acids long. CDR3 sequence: CASSFLAREASDTQYF. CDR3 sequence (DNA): TGTGCCAGCAGCTTTCTTGCGCGGGAGGCCTCAGATACGCAGTATTTT. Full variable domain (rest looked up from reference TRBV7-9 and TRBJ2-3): DTGVSQNPRHKITKRGQNVTFRCDPISEHNRLYWYRQTLGQGPEFLTYFQNEAQLEKSRLLSDRFSAERPKGSFSTLEIQRTEQGDSAMYLCASSFLAREASDTQYFGPGTRLTVL.

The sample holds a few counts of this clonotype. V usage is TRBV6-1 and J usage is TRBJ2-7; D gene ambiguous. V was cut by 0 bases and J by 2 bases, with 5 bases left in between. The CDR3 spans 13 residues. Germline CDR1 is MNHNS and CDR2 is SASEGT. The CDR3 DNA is TGTGCCAGCAGTGAAGCGCCCCCCTACGAGCAGTACTTC. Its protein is CASSEAPPYEQYF.

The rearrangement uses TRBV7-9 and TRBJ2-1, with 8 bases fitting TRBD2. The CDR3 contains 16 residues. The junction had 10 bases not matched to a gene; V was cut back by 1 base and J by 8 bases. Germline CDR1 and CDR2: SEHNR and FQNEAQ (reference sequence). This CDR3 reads CASSLVGGGLADEQFF. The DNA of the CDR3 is TGTGCCAGCAGCTTAGTTGGAGGAGGACTAGCCGATGAGCAGTTCTTC.

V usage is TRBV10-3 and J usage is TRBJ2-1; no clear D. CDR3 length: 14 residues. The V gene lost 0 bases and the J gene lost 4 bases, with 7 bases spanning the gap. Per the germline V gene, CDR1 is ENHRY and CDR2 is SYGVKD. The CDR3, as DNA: TGTGCCATCAGTGAGTCGCCCGGTTACAATGAGCAGTTCTTC. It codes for CAISESPGYNEQFF.

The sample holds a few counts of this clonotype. Here the CDR3 DNA reads TGTGCCAGCAGCTTAGGTGACATATCCGAAAAACTGTTTTTT. As protein: CASSLGDISEKLFF. V and J are TRBV7-9 and TRBJ1-4, with D uncertain. With 1 base removed from V and 8 bases from J, the gap between germline ends came to 11 bases. The germline V gene encodes CDR1 SEHNR and CDR2 FQNEAQ (reference sequence). This CDR3 has 14 residues.

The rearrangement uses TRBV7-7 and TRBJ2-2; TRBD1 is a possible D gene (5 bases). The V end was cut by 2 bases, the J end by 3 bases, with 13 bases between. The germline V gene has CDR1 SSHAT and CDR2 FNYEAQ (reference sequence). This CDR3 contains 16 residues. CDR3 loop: CASSLTGQGYTGELFF. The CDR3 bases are TGTGCCAGCAGCTTAACGGGCCAGGGTTACACCGGGGAGCTGTTTTTT.

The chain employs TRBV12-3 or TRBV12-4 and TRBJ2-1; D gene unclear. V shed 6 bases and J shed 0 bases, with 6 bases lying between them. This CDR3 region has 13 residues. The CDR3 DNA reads TGTGCCAGCAGGTACGACTCCTACAATGAGCAGTTCTTC. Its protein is CASRYDSYNEQFF.

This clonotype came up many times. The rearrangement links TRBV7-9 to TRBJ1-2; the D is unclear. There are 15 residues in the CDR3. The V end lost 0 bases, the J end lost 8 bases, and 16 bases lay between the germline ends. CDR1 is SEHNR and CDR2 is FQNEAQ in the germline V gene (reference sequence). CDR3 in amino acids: CASSLAHVSMVGYTF. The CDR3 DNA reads TGTGCCAGCAGCTTAGCCCATGTTTCAATGGTAGGCTACACCTTC.

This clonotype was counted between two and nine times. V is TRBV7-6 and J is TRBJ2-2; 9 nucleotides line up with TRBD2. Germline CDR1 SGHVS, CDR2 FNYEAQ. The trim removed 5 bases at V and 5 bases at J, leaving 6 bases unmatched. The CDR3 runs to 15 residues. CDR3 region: CASSLAGGRTGELFF. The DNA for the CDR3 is TGTGCCAGCAGCCTCGCGGGGGGGAGGACCGGGGAGCTGTTTTTT.

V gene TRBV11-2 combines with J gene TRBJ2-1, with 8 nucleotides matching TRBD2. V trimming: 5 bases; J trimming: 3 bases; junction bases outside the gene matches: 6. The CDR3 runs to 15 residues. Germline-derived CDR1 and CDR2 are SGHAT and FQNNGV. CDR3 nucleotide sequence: TGTGCCAGCAGCCACCGGGAGGGCTTCTACAATGAGCAGTTCTTC. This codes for CASSHREGFYNEQFF. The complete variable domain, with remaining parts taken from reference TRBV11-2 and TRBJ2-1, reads EAGVAQSPRYKIIEKRQSVAFWCNPISGHATLYWYQQILGQGPKLLIQFQNNGVVDDSQLPKDRFSAERLKGVDSTLKIQPAKLEDSAVYLCASSHREGFYNEQFFGPGTRLTVL.

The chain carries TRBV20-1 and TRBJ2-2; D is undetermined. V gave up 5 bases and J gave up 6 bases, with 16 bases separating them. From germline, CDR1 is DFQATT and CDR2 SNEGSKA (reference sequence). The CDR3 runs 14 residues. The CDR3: CSAYPPNGPGELFF. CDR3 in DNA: TGCAGTGCTTATCCGCCGAATGGACCCGGGGAGCTGTTTTTT.

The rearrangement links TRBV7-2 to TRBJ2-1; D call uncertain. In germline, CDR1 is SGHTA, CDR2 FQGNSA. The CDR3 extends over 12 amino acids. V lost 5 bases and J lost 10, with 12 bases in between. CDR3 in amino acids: CASSLTLKEQFF. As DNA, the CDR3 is TGTGCCAGCAGCCTGACCCTTAAAGAGCAGTTCTTC.

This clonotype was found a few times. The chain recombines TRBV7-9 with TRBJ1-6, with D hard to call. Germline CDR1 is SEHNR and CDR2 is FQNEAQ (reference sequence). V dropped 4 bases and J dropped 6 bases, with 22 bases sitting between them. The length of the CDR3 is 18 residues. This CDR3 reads CASSSNAPGPWTNSPLHF. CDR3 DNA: TGTGCCAGCAGCTCCAACGCCCCTGGCCCGTGGACTAATTCACCCCTCCACTTT. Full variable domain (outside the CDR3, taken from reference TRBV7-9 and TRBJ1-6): DTGVSQNPRHKITKRGQNVTFRCDPISEHNRLYWYRQTLGQGPEFLTYFQNEAQLEKSRLLSDRFSAERPKGSFSTLEIQRTEQGDSAMYLCASSSNAPGPWTNSPLHFGNGTRLTVT.

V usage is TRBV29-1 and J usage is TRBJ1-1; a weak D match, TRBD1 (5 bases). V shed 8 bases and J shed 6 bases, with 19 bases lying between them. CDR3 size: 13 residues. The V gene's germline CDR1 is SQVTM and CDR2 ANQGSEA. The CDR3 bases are TGCAGCTTGCGGGACGGAGGAAGCGCTGAAGCTTTCTTT. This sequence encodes CSLRDGGSAEAFF.

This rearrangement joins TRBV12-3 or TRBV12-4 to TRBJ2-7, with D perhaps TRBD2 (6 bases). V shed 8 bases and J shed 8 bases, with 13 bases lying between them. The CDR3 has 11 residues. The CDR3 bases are TGTGCCAGCGGCGCAGCGGGCCAGCAGTACTTC. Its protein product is CASGAAGQQYF.

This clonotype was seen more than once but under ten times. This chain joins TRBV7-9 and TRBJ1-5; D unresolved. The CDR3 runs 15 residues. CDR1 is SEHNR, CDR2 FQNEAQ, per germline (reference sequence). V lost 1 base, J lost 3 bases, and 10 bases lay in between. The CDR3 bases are TGTGCCAGCAGCTTAGATCGCGGAGTCAATCAGCCCCAGCATTTT. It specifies CASSLDRGVNQPQHF.

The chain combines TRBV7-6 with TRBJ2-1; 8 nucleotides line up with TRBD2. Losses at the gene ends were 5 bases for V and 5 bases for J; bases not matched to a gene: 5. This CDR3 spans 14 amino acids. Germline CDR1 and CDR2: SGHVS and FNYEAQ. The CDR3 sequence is CASSPREGHNEQFF. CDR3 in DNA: TGTGCCAGCAGCCCCCGGGAGGGCCACAATGAGCAGTTCTTC.

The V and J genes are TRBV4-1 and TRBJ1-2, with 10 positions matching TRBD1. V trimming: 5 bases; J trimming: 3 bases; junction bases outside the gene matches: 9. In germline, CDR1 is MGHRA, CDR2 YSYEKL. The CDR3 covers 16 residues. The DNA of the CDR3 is TGCGCCAGCAGCGGACCTCCCGGGACAGGGGACTATGGCTACACCTTC. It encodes CASSGPPGTGDYGYTF.

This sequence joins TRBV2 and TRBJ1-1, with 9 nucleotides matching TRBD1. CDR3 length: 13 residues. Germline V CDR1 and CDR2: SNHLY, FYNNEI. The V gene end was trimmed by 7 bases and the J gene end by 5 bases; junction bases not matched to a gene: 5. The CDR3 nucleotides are TGTGCCAGCATGGGACAGGGAGGGACTGAAGCTTTCTTT. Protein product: CASMGQGGTEAFF. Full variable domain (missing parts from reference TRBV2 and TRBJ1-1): EPEVTQTPSHQVTQMGQEVILRCVPISNHLYFYWYRQILGQKVEFLVSFYNNEISEKSEIFDDQFSVERPDGSNFTLKIRSTKLEDSAMYFCASMGQGGTEAFFGQGTRLTVV.

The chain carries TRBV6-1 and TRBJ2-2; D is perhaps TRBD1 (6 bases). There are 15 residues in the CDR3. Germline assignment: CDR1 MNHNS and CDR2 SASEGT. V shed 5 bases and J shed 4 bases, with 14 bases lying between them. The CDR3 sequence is CASSTETGPTGELFF. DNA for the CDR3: TGTGCCAGCAGTACAGAGACAGGCCCCACCGGGGAGCTGTTTTTT.

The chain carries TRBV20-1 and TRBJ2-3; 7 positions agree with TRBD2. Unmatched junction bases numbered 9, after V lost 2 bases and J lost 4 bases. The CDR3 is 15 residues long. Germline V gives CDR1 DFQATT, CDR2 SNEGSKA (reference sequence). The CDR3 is CSARLLAAGPDTQYF. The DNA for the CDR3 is TGCAGTGCTAGACTGCTAGCGGCGGGTCCAGATACGCAGTATTTT.